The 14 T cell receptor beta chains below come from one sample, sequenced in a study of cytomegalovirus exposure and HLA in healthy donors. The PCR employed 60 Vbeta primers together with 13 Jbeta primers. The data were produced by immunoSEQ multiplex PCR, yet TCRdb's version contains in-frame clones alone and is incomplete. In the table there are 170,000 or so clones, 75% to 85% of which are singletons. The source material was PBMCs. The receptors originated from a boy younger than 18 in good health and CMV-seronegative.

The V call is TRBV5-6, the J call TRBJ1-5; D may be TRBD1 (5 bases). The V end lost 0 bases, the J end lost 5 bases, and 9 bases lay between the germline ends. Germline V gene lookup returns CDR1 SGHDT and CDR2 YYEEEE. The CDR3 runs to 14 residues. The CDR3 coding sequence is TGTGCCAGCAGCTTGGCCCGGGACTATCAGCCCCAGCATTTT. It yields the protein CASSLARDYQPQHF.

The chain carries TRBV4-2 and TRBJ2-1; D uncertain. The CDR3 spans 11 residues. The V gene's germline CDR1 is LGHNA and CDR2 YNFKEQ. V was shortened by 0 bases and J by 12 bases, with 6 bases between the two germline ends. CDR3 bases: TGTGCCAGCAGCCAAGAAGCGTGGCAGTTCTTC. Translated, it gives CASSQEAWQFF.

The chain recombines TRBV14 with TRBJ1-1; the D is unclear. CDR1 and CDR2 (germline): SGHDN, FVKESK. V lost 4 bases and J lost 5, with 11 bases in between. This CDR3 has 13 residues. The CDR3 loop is CASSPLSGTEAFF. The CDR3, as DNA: TGTGCCAGCAGCCCCCTCTCGGGTACTGAAGCTTTCTTT. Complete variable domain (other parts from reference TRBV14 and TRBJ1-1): EAGVTQFPSHSVIEKGQTVTLRCDPISGHDNLYWYRRVMGKEIKFLLHFVKESKQDESGMPNNRFLAERTGGTYSTLKVQPAELEDSGVYFCASSPLSGTEAFFGQGTRLTVV.

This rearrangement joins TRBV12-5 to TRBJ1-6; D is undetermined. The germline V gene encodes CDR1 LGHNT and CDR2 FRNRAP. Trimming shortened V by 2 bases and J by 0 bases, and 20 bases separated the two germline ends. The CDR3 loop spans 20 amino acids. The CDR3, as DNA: TGTGCTAGTGGTTTGAGGAACCAGATGCCCCGGAGCTCCTATAATTCACCCCTCCACTTT. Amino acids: CASGLRNQMPRSSYNSPLHF.

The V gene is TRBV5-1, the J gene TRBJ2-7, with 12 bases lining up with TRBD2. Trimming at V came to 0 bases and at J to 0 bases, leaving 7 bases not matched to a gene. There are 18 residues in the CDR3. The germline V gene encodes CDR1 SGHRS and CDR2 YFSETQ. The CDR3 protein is CASSLATSGGLSSYEQYF. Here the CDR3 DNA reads TGCGCCAGCAGCTTGGCGACTAGCGGGGGCCTTAGCTCCTACGAGCAGTACTTC.

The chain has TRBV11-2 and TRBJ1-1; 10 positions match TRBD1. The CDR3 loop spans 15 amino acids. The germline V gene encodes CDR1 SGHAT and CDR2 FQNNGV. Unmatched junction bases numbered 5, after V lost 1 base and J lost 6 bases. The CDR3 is CASSLAATGGSEAFF. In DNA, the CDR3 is TGTGCCAGCAGCTTAGCCGCGACAGGGGGCTCTGAAGCTTTCTTT.

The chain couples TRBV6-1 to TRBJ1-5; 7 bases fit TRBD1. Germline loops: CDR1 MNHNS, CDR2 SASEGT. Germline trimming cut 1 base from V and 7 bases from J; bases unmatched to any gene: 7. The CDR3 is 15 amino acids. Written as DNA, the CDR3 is TGTGCCAGCAGTGAAGTGTCCGAAGGGGGCCAGCCCCAGCATTTT. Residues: CASSEVSEGGQPQHF.

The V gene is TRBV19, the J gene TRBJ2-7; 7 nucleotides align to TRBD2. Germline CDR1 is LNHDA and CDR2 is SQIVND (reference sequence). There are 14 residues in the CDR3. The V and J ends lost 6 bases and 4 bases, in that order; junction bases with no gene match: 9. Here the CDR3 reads CASSLTSESYEQYF. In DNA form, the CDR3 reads TGTGCCAGTAGCCTAACTAGCGAATCATACGAGCAGTACTTC.

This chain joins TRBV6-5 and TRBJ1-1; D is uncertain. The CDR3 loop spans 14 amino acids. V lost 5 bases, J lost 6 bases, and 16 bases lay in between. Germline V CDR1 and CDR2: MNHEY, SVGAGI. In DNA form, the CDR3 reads TGTGCCAGCAGTCCATGGACCCCGAGGGCTGAAGCTTTCTTT. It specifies CASSPWTPRAEAFF.

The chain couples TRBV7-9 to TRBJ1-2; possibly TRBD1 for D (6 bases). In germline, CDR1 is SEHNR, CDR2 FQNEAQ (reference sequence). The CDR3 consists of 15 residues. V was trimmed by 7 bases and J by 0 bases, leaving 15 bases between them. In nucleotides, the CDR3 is TGTGCCAGCATCCTCGCGACAGGAGCTAACTATGGCTACACCTTC. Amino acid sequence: CASILATGANYGYTF.

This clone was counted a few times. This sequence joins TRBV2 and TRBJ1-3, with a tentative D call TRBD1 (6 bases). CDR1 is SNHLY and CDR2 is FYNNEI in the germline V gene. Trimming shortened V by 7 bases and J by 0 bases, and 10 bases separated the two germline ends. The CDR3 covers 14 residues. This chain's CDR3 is CASTTGISGNTIYF. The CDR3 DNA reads TGTGCCAGCACTACAGGGATCTCTGGAAACACCATATATTTT.

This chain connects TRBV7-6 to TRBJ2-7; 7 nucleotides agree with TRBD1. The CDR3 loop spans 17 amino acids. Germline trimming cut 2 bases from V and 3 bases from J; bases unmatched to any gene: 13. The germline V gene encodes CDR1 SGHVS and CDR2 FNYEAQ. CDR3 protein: CASSLSPTGRGVYEQYF. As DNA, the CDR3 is TGTGCCAGCAGCTTATCCCCGACAGGGCGAGGGGTCTACGAGCAGTACTTC.

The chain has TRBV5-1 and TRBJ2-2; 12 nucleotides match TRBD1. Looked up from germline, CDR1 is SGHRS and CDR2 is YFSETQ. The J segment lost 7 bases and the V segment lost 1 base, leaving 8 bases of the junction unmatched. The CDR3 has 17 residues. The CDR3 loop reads CASSLSGTGGQGGELFF. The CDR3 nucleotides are TGCGCCAGCAGCTTGTCTGGGACAGGGGGCCAAGGCGGGGAGCTGTTTTTT.

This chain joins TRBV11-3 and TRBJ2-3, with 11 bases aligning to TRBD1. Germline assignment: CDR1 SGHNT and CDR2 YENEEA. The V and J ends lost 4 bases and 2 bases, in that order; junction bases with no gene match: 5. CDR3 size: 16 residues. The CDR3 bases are TGTGCCAGCAGCTCGGGACAGGGGGTATACACAGATACGCAGTATTTT. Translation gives CASSSGQGVYTDTQYF.